This T cell receptor beta chain was identified in a study of cytomegalovirus exposure and HLA in healthy donors. Using immunoSEQ multiplex PCR, the repertoire was profiled, and TCRdb retains in-frame clones only, with some absent. The sample records 100,000 to 150,000 clones, approximately 89% being singletons. The CDR3 loop spans 15 amino acids. Trimming removed 0 bases from V and 14 bases from J, with 20 bases in between. From germline, CDR1 is LGHNA and CDR2 YNFKEQ. The chain is built from TRBV4-2 and TRBJ2-1; D remains unclear. Sequencing was carried out using PBMCs. The source of this sequence is a woman aged 18-29 years in good health and CMV-seronegative. As DNA, the CDR3 is TGTGCCAGCAGCCAAGAGTACCGCAGGCCGCTGGTGAAGTTCTTC. Its translation: CASSQEYRRPLVKFF.